Below are 22 T cell receptor beta chains sequenced from a single sample in a study of blood T cells in healthy people across ages. Alongside a J-beta primer mix, a sample-barcoded 5' primer served in a second PCR lasting about 7 to 12 cycles. TCRdb reanalysed the 5' RACE reads using MiXCR and keeps one entry per CDR3 protein. The table has hundreds of thousands of distinct CDR3 sequences, 55% to 70% seen once; the top ten hold roughly 20%. The sequencing input was blood. Every receptor here comes from a man aged 25 to 45 in good health.

Notes on this clonotype: A junction boundary mismatches the germline segment, possibly from a read error. The chain combines TRBV7-9 with TRBJ2-3; weak D call: TRBD1 (6 bases). From germline, CDR1 is SEHNR and CDR2 FQNEAQ (reference sequence). The CDR3 spans 16 residues. The CDR3 DNA is TGTGCCAGCGGCTTTTGGGGGCGGCTCGGCACAGATACGCAGTATTTT. Protein product: CASGFWGRLGTDTQYF.

The chain couples TRBV27 to TRBJ2-3, with no clear D. The V end was cut by 1 base, the J end by 2 bases, with 13 bases between. This CDR3 is built from 16 residues. Germline V CDR1 and CDR2: MNHEY, SMNVEV (reference sequence). CDR3 in amino acids: CASSLLSDLITDTQYF. The DNA for the CDR3 is TGTGCCAGCAGTTTATTGTCGGATCTAATCACAGATACGCAGTATTTT.

This chain uses TRBV7-2 with TRBJ2-4, with TRBD2 matching 13 bases. V was clipped by 1 base and J by 7 bases; unmatched bases: 10. This CDR3 contains 18 residues. Germline V gene sequence: CDR1 SGHTA, CDR2 FQGNSA. The CDR3, as DNA: TGTGCCAGCAGCTTAGTGGGACTAGCGGGAAAGGGAGGCAACATTCAGTACTTC. This gives the protein CASSLVGLAGKGGNIQYF.

This rearrangement joins TRBV2 to TRBJ2-7, with unresolved D. The J call could be wrong; TRBJ2-5 is a better fit for the DNA end. Germline lookup yields CDR1 SNHLY and CDR2 FYNNEI. The CDR3 is 12 amino acids. The CDR3 nucleotides are TGTGCCAGCAGTGTTTATGGAGAGACCCAGTACTTC. Encoded protein: CASSVYGETQYF.

This clonotype was seen a handful of times. The chain carries TRBV25-1 and TRBJ2-7, with 8 bases fitting TRBD1. CDR1 is MGHDK, CDR2 SYGVNS, per germline. With V trimmed by 6 bases and J by 3 bases, 7 bases remained unmatched. This CDR3 is built from 14 residues. The CDR3: CASSAGGFVYEQYF. The CDR3 DNA sequence: TGTGCCAGCAGCGCAGGGGGCTTCGTCTACGAGCAGTACTTC.

The J gene is TRBJ2-5, the V gene TRBV6-1, with D perhaps being TRBD1 or TRBD2 (5 bases each). Germline V CDR1 and CDR2: MNHNS, SASEGT. The ends were cut back, 7 bases at V and 1 base at J, with 28 bases in the middle. The length of the CDR3 is 19 residues. CDR3 nucleotides: TGTGCCAGCATACGGGGCCGTTTAGGGTCGAGTGCGCGCCAAGAGACCCAGTACTTC. It specifies CASIRGRLGSSARQETQYF.

This clonotype appeared many times. This chain connects TRBV7-9 to TRBJ1-2, with D perhaps TRBD1 (6 bases). CDR3 length: 13 amino acids. CDR1 is SEHNR and CDR2 is FQNEAQ in the germline V gene (reference sequence). V lost 4 bases to trimming and J lost 8 bases, with 14 bases between them. In nucleotides, the CDR3 is TGTGCCAGCAGCTCGAACAGGGTGAGCGGCTACACCTTC. Its translation: CASSSNRVSGYTF. The whole variable domain, remainder taken from reference TRBV7-9 and TRBJ1-2, is DTGVSQNPRHKITKRGQNVTFRCDPISEHNRLYWYRQTLGQGPEFLTYFQNEAQLEKSRLLSDRFSAERPKGSFSTLEIQRTEQGDSAMYLCASSSNRVSGYTFGSGTRLTVV.

J is TRBJ2-1 and V is TRBV6-6, with 7 bases aligning to TRBD2. Unmatched junction bases numbered 6, after V lost 5 bases and J lost 2 bases. Germline V gives CDR1 MNHNY, CDR2 SVGAGI (reference sequence). CDR3 size: 15 residues. The CDR3 bases are TGTGCCAGCAGTAAGCGGGAACCCCCCTACAATGAGCAGTTCTTC. It specifies CASSKREPPYNEQFF.

The table lists this clonotype with a few counts. V and J are TRBV3-1 and TRBJ2-6, with D hard to call. Trimming took 4 bases from V and 1 from J, leaving 11 bases between them. The CDR3 extends over 16 amino acids. CDR1 LGHDT and CDR2 YNNKEL come from the germline V gene (reference sequence). CDR3 protein: CASSLWTDSGANVLTF. DNA for the CDR3: TGTGCCAGCAGCCTTTGGACGGATTCTGGGGCCAACGTCCTGACTTTC.

The V call is TRBV20-1, the J call TRBJ2-7; perhaps TRBD1 as D (6 bases). Deletions cut 3 bases from V and 4 bases from J, with 10 bases between. CDR1 is DFQATT and CDR2 is SNEGSKA in the germline V gene (reference sequence). This CDR3 comprises 12 residues. In DNA, the CDR3 is TGCAGTGCTAGTTTGGGACATTACGAGCAGTACTTC. Its protein is CSASLGHYEQYF.

This clonotype was counted only a few times. The chain uses TRBV20-1 and TRBJ2-7; 8 positions match TRBD1. This CDR3 has 13 amino acids. From germline, CDR1 is DFQATT and CDR2 SNEGSKA (reference sequence). V lost 3 bases and J lost 5; bases outside the gene matches: 6. DNA of the CDR3: TGCAGTGCTAGTGGGGACAGGAGGGACGAGCAGTACTTC. Protein: CSASGDRRDEQYF.

The sample holds one count of this clonotype. At one of its ends the junction is not consistent with the germline gene, which may arise from a read error. The rearrangement joins TRBV12-3 or TRBV12-4 to TRBJ2-7, with D possibly being TRBD1 (6 bases). The length of the CDR3 is 14 residues. The CDR3 region is CVSSDRTASYEQYF. CDR3 bases: TGTGTCAGCAGCGACAGGACAGCCTCCTACGAGCAGTACTTC.

The rearrangement uses TRBV6-5 and TRBJ2-4; TRBD1 aligns across 7 bases. Matching the DNA end better, TRBJ2-7 makes the J call doubtful. Germline CDR1 reads MNHEY; CDR2 reads SVGAGI. The CDR3 covers 16 residues. The CDR3 loop reads CASSPYTGVRPLEQYF. The CDR3 DNA reads TGTGCCAGCAGTCCCTATACAGGGGTCAGACCCCTCGAGCAGTACTTC.

The chain links TRBV6-5 to TRBJ1-5, with D hard to call. Germline V gene sequence: CDR1 MNHEY, CDR2 SVGAGI. The CDR3 spans 13 residues. V shed 7 bases and J shed 6 bases, with 13 bases lying between them. CDR3: CASTDGVGQPQHF. The CDR3, as DNA: TGTGCCAGCACCGACGGGGTCGGTCAGCCCCAGCATTTT.

The CDR3 DNA is TGTGCCAGCATCGAAGGGAATGAGCAGTTCTTC. Amino acids: CASIEGNEQFF. This chain uses TRBV7-2 with TRBJ2-1; no definite D call. V was shortened by 7 bases and J by 7 bases, with 8 bases between the two germline ends. The CDR3 consists of 11 residues. The germline V gene encodes CDR1 SGHTA and CDR2 FQGNSA.

This clonotype was observed a single time. This chain connects TRBV7-3 to TRBJ2-6; 12 bases map to TRBD2. The CDR3 loop spans 22 amino acids. Trimming at V came to 5 bases and at J to 1 base, leaving 18 bases not matched to a gene. Germline loops: CDR1 SGHTA, CDR2 FQGTGA. The CDR3 bases are TGTGCCAGCAGCCGATCGGGCAAATCCACGACTAGCGGGAGTTCTGGGGCCAACGTCCTGACTTTC. It codes for CASSRSGKSTTSGSSGANVLTF.

This clonotype was recorded a few times. The chain joins TRBV18 to TRBJ2-1; 9 bases line up with TRBD1. The germline V gene encodes CDR1 KGHSH and CDR2 LQKENI. This CDR3 contains 14 residues. The ends lost 5 bases at V and 7 bases at J; junction bases unmatched: 6. The CDR3 sequence is CASSSGTGRNEQFF. DNA of the CDR3: TGTGCCAGCTCATCCGGGACAGGGAGGAATGAGCAGTTCTTC.

The chain has TRBV4-3 and TRBJ1-2; 10 bases map to TRBD1. The J segment lost 4 bases and the V segment lost 3 bases, leaving 2 bases of the junction unmatched. CDR1 LGHNA and CDR2 YSLEER come from the germline V gene. The CDR3 consists of 14 residues. The CDR3 nucleotides are TGCGCCAGCAGCCACCGGGACAGGGGCTATGGCTACACCTTC. Translated: CASSHRDRGYGYTF.

A few counts support this clonotype. V usage is TRBV9 and J usage is TRBJ1-2; a weak D match, TRBD1 (5 bases). Germline V CDR1 and CDR2: SGDLS, YYNGEE. The germline V and J ends were trimmed by 6 bases and 6 bases, with 12 bases remaining between them. The CDR3 runs 12 residues. The CDR3 sequence: CASKTPGHGYTF. CDR3 bases: TGTGCCAGCAAGACCCCAGGGCATGGCTACACCTTC.

This clonotype was picked up a small number of times. The J gene is TRBJ2-2, the V gene TRBV7-2; D gene unclear. V shed 5 bases and J shed 2 bases, with 9 bases lying between them. The length of the CDR3 is 14 residues. From germline, CDR1 is SGHTA and CDR2 FQGNSA. CDR3 sequence: CASSLGLNTGELFF. CDR3 nucleotide sequence: TGTGCCAGCAGCCTTGGGCTTAACACCGGGGAGCTGTTTTTT.

This clonotype was counted a few times. V gene TRBV12-3 or TRBV12-4 combines with J gene TRBJ2-3; D gene uncertain. This CDR3 contains 14 residues. The germline V and J ends were trimmed by 3 bases and 15 bases, with 22 bases remaining between them. CDR3 sequence: CASSFRVTGDTEYF. The CDR3 bases are TGTGCCAGCAGTTTCAGAGTGACCGGAGATACGGAATATTTT.

The gene calls are TRBV27 and TRBJ2-1, with D possibly matching TRBD2 (5 bases). The V end was cut by 5 bases, the J end by 9 bases, with 14 bases between. This CDR3 contains 13 residues. Germline V gene data show CDR1 as MNHEY and CDR2 as SMNVEV (reference sequence). CDR3 region: CASSPARAGEQFF. The CDR3, as DNA: TGTGCCAGCAGTCCAGCTAGGGCGGGTGAGCAGTTCTTC.